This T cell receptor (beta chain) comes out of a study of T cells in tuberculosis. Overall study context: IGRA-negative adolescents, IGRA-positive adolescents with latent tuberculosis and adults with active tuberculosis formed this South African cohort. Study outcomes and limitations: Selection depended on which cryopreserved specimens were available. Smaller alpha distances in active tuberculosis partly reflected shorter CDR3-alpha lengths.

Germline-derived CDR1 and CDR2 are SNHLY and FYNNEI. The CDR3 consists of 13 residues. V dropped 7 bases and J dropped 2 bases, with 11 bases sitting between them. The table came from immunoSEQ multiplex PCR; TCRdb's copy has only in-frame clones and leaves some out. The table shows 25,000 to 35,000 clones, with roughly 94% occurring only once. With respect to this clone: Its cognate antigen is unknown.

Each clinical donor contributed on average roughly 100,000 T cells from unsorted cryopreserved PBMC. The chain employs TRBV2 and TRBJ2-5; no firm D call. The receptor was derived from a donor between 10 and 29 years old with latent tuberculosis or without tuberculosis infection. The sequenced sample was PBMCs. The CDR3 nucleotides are TGTGCCAGCATTGATACTCTTCAAGAGACCCAGTACTTC. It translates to CASIDTLQETQYF. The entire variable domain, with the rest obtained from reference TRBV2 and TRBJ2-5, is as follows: EPEVTQTPSHQVTQMGQEVILRCVPISNHLYFYWYRQILGQKVEFLVSFYNNEISEKSEIFDDQFSVERPDGSNFTLKIRSTKLEDSAMYFCASIDTLQETQYFGPGTRLLVL.